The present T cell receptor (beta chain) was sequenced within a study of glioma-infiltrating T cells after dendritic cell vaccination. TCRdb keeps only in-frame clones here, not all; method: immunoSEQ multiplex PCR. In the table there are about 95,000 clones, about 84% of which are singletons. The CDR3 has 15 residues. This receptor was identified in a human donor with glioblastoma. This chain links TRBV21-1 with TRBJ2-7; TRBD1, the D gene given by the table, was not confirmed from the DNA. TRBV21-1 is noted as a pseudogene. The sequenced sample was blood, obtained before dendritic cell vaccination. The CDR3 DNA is TGTGCCAGCAGCAAAGCCCAGGGGGACTCCTACGAGCAGTACTTC. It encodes CASSKAQGDSYEQYF.